The 19 T cell receptor beta chains given below trace back to one sample, sequenced in a study of shared clonotypes between healthy human individuals. Profiled with immunoSEQ multiplex PCR; TCRdb holds only in-frame clones, not every one. The sample has some 790,000 clones; just under 75% are singletons. The sample comprised memory CD4+ T cells sorted from blood. The subset was: CD45RA-negative fraction. Receptors were obtained from a woman aged 30 to 39 in good health.

The CDR3 nucleotides read TGTGCCAGCAGTGAGACGGAGACTAGCACAGATACGCAGTATTTT. Translating gives CASSETETSTDTQYF. The chain recombines TRBV6-4 with TRBJ2-3; no firm D call. The CDR3 consists of 15 residues. The germline V gene encodes CDR1 MRHNA and CDR2 SNTAGT. V was cut by 3 bases and J by 0 bases, with 10 bases left in between.

The rearrangement uses TRBV5-4 and TRBJ1-1; D ambiguous. Germline V gene data show CDR1 as SGHNT and CDR2 as YYREEE (reference sequence). The CDR3 is made up of 14 amino acids. The V end was cut by 4 bases, the J end by 0 bases, with 10 bases between. CDR3 residues: CASSRAGLNTEAFF. CDR3 DNA: TGTGCCAGCAGCCGGGCGGGCCTGAACACTGAAGCTTTCTTT.

The gene calls are TRBV7-2 and TRBJ1-4, with 7 bases aligning to TRBD1. With V trimmed by 4 bases and J by 8 bases, 7 bases remained unmatched. CDR1 is SGHTA and CDR2 is FQGNSA in the germline V gene. CDR3 length equals 14 residues. CDR3 sequence reads: CASSSTGTDEKLFF. In DNA form, the CDR3 reads TGTGCCAGCAGCTCGACAGGGACGGACGAAAAACTGTTTTTT.

The V and J genes are TRBV29-1 and TRBJ2-7; the match to TRBD2 covers 10 bases. After removal of 6 bases from V and 4 bases from J, the junction contained 9 bases not matched to a gene. The CDR3 length is 14 residues. Germline loops: CDR1 SQVTM, CDR2 ANQGSEA. The CDR3 DNA reads TGCAGCGTGCAAGGGACTAGCGAGACGTACGAGCAGTACTTC. As protein: CSVQGTSETYEQYF.

The CDR3 reads CASRVSGRVQETQYF. The DNA for the CDR3 is TGTGCCAGCAGGGTTAGCGGGAGGGTCCAAGAGACCCAGTACTTC. This chain connects TRBV11-2 to TRBJ2-5; 11 positions match TRBD2. Germline trimming cut 6 bases from V and 1 base from J; bases unmatched to any gene: 4. CDR1 is SGHAT, CDR2 FQNNGV, per germline. The CDR3 runs to 15 residues.

This chain connects TRBV11-2 to TRBJ1-5, with TRBD1 as a possible D gene (5 bases). CDR1 SGHAT and CDR2 FQNNGV come from the germline V gene. V shed 5 bases and J shed 9 bases, with 23 bases lying between them. The CDR3 runs to 16 residues. CDR3 sequence: CASSRGIGATGGPQHF. In DNA, the CDR3 is TGTGCCAGCAGCCGAGGAATTGGGGCCACCGGGGGGCCCCAGCATTTT.

A word on this clone: The sample holds other DNA sequences that translate to the same CDR3. The V gene is TRBV6-5, the J gene TRBJ1-1; D might be TRBD1 (5 bases). CDR1 and CDR2 from the germline V gene are MNHEY and SVGAGI. There are 14 residues in the CDR3. Trimming shortened V by 0 bases and J by 3 bases, and 8 bases separated the two germline ends. CDR3 DNA sequence: TGTGCCAGCAGTTACTCGCAAGGGGACACTGAAGCTTTCTTT. Protein sequence: CASSYSQGDTEAFF.

V gene TRBV30 combines with J gene TRBJ2-6; 7 nucleotides match TRBD1. The length of the CDR3 is 18 residues. Germline CDR1 reads GTSNPN; CDR2 reads SVGIG (reference sequence). V was clipped by 3 bases and J by 0 bases; unmatched bases: 11. CDR3 DNA: TGTGCCTGGAGACAACCTACAACAGGGGTCTCTGGGGCCAACGTCCTGACTTTC. Protein: CAWRQPTTGVSGANVLTF.

On this clone itself: A far larger clone differs by one base, so this is likely a read error. The chain links TRBV5-1 to TRBJ2-3; D gene unclear. The germline gives CDR1 SGHRS, CDR2 YFSETQ. This CDR3 contains 15 residues. The ends were cut back, 1 base at V and 6 bases at J, with 15 bases in the middle. CDR3 protein: CASSLIRQARDTQYF. As DNA, the CDR3 is TGCGCCAGCAGCTTGATTAGACAAGCCCGCGATACGCAGTATTTT. Complete variable domain (other parts from reference TRBV5-1 and TRBJ2-3): KAGVTQTPRYLIKTRGQQVTLSCSPISGHRSVSWYQQTPGQGLQFLFEYFSETQRNKGNFPGRFSGRQFSNSRSEMNVSTLELGDSALYLCASSLIRQARDTQYFGPGTRLTVL.

A few counts support this clone. The chain recombines TRBV29-1 with TRBJ2-7, with TRBD2 identical over 14 bases. CDR3 length: 15 residues. Per germline, CDR1 SQVTM and CDR2 ANQGSEA. V was clipped by 6 bases and J by 3 bases; unmatched bases: 7. The DNA of the CDR3 is TGCAGCGTCCGACCGGGACTAGCGGGAGACTACGAGCAGTACTTC. It is translated as CSVRPGLAGDYEQYF.

The chain is built from TRBV27 and TRBJ2-7; TRBD2 matches at 9 bases. V shed 5 bases and J 2 bases; nucleotides not matched to a gene: 4. The CDR3 is 14 residues long. Germline V gene sequence: CDR1 MNHEY, CDR2 SMNVEV (reference sequence). CDR3 region: CASSPRTSAYEQYF. Here the CDR3 DNA reads TGTGCCAGCAGTCCCAGGACTAGCGCCTACGAGCAGTACTTC.

This chain joins TRBV28 and TRBJ2-4; D not resolved. Deletions cut 5 bases from V and 4 bases from J, with 12 bases between. Germline V CDR1 and CDR2: MDHEN, SYDVKM. There are 14 residues in the CDR3. The CDR3 reads CASSMLNLKNIQYF. Here the CDR3 DNA reads TGTGCCAGCAGTATGTTGAACCTTAAAAACATTCAGTACTTC.

The genes are TRBV5-1 and TRBJ2-2; 7 nucleotides match TRBD1. The CDR3 covers 17 residues. CDR1 SGHRS and CDR2 YFSETQ come from the germline V gene. The V gene end was trimmed by 5 bases and the J gene end by 0 bases; junction bases not matched to a gene: 10. The CDR3 nucleotides read TGCGCCAGCAGAGTGGCCCCGGGGACAGCGAACACCGGGGAGCTGTTTTTT. This codes for CASRVAPGTANTGELFF.

J is TRBJ2-3 and V is TRBV5-1; 7 positions agree with TRBD1. CDR3 size: 15 residues. CDR1 SGHRS and CDR2 YFSETQ come from the germline V gene. V dropped 1 base and J dropped 0; count of bases not matched to a gene: 2. For the CDR3, the DNA is TGCGCCAGCAGCTTGACAGGGGATAGCACAGATACGCAGTATTTT. Encoded protein: CASSLTGDSTDTQYF.

The chain links TRBV7-2 to TRBJ2-7, with 9 bases identical to TRBD2. V shed 1 base and J 3 bases; nucleotides not matched to a gene: 4. The CDR3 loop spans 15 amino acids. Per the germline V gene, CDR1 is SGHTA and CDR2 is FQGNSA. The CDR3 DNA follows: TGTGCCAGCAGCTTAGGCGGGAGGGCCATCTACGAGCAGTACTTC. This gives the protein CASSLGGRAIYEQYF.

The CDR3 protein is CASSSSIGDQETQYF. The CDR3 DNA sequence: TGTGCCAGCAGTTCTTCCATAGGGGATCAAGAGACCCAGTACTTC. The chain has TRBV6-6 and TRBJ2-5; a possible D gene is TRBD1 (5 bases). There are 15 residues in the CDR3. Germline loops: CDR1 MNHNY, CDR2 SVGAGI (reference sequence). V lost 4 bases and J 2 bases, leaving 14 bases between the germline ends.

V usage is TRBV2 and J usage is TRBJ1-3; D not certain. The CDR3 spans 15 residues. Looked up from germline, CDR1 is SNHLY and CDR2 is FYNNEI. Trimming took off 0 bases at V and 4 bases at J, with 10 bases between the two ends. In DNA, the CDR3 is TGTGCCAGCAGTGAAGCGACCCGCGGGGGAAACACCATATATTTT. It yields the protein CASSEATRGGNTIYF.

There are a few counts of this clone. This chain connects TRBV28 to TRBJ1-1, with 9 nucleotides matching TRBD1. CDR1 and CDR2 from the germline V gene are MDHEN and SYDVKM. V gave up 3 bases and J gave up 0 bases; unmatched junction bases: 5. This CDR3 contains 16 residues. CDR3 in amino acids: CASSFSGQGMNTEAFF. The CDR3 DNA is TGTGCCAGCAGTTTTTCCGGACAGGGGATGAACACTGAAGCTTTCTTT. Using reference TRBV28 and TRBJ1-1 for the parts outside the CDR3, the full variable domain is DVKVTQSSRYLVKRTGEKVFLECVQDMDHENMFWYRQDPGLGLRLIYFSYDVKMKEKGDIPEGYSVSREKKERFSLILESASTNQTSMYLCASSFSGQGMNTEAFFGQGTRLTVV.

This clone appeared once. The chain links TRBV2 to TRBJ2-7, with D perhaps matching TRBD1 or TRBD2 (5 bases each). V gave up 3 bases and J gave up 10 bases, with 10 bases separating them. This CDR3 is 11 amino acids long. The germline V gene has CDR1 SNHLY and CDR2 FYNNEI. The CDR3 sequence is CASSEGTQQYF. Here the CDR3 DNA reads TGTGCCAGCAGTGAGGGGACCCAACAGTACTTC.